This TCR beta chain was identified during a study of cytomegalovirus exposure and HLA in healthy donors. This clone was observed a few times. Trimming at V came to 4 bases and at J to 2 bases, leaving 4 bases not matched to a gene. CDR1 and CDR2 (germline): SGHDT, YYEEEE. The CDR3 length is 14 residues. As for the donors, each was a healthy bone marrow donor. The PCR had 60 Vbeta and 13 Jbeta primers. Method: immunoSEQ multiplex PCR; TCRdb's copy keeps in-frame clones and lacks some. The sample lists around 85,000 clones, 70% to 85% occurring once. The TCR comes from a man under 40 in good health and CMV-seropositive. The rearrangement links TRBV5-6 to TRBJ1-2; 8 bases align to TRBD1. Sequenced sample: PBMCs. CDR3 DNA: TGTGCCAGCAGCCCTCGGACAGGGAACTATGGCTACACCTTC. Its protein is CASSPRTGNYGYTF.